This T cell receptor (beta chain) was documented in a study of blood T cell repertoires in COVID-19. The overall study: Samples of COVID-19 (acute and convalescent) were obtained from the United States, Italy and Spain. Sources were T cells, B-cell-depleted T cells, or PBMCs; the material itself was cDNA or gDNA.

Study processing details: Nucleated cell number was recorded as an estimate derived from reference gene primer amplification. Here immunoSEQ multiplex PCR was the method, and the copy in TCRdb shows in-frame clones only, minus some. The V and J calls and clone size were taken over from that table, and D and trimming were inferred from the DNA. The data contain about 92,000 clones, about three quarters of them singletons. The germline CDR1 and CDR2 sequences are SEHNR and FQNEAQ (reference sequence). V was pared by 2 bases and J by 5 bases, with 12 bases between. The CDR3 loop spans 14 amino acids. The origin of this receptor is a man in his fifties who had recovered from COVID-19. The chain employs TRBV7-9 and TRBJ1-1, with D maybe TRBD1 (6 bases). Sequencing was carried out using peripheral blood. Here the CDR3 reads CASSLLGARTEAFF. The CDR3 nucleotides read TGTGCCAGCAGCTTATTGGGGGCGCGAACTGAAGCTTTCTTT.